Presented here are 2 T cell receptor beta chains from one specimen sequenced in a study of blood T cell repertoires in COVID-19. Clones were read by immunoSEQ multiplex PCR, and TCRdb kept only the in-frame ones, dropping some. The sample gives roughly 70,000 clones, more than 70% of which show up once; over 3% is in the top ten. Input material: peripheral blood. These receptors originate from a man between 70 and 80 years old with acute or convalescent COVID-19.

The chain carries TRBV7-6 and TRBJ2-7; 8 nucleotides line up with TRBD1. The length of the CDR3 is 16 residues. J was trimmed by 4 bases and V by 0 bases; bases with no gene match: 8. Looked up from germline, CDR1 is SGHVS and CDR2 is FNYEAQ. The CDR3 protein is CASSLAETGDQYEQYF. The DNA for the CDR3 is TGTGCCAGCAGCTTAGCGGAGACAGGGGACCAATACGAGCAGTACTTC.

The chain is built from TRBV5-1 and TRBJ2-7, with 8 bases aligning to TRBD2. CDR1 is SGHRS and CDR2 is YFSETQ in the germline V gene. Trimming removed 4 bases from V and 1 base from J; junction bases left unmatched: 10. The CDR3 is 16 residues long. The CDR3 protein is CASSTNSGGGSYEQYF. CDR3 coding DNA: TGCGCCAGCAGCACCAACAGCGGGGGAGGTTCCTACGAGCAGTACTTC.